Included here is one T cell receptor beta chain sequence, with context. Its antigen remains undetermined. Base qualities are not provided; no much larger clone lies one nucleotide away. The sample originates from a study of shared clonotypes between healthy human individuals (dated by TCRdb to about 2020). For the study in its entirety: The cohort included three men and two women between 18 and 49 years of age. The study deeply sequenced blood TCR repertoires of about 5 healthy adults to estimate repertoire size and the extent of clonotype sharing between individuals. Between about 0.85 and 9.5 billion PBMCs per donor were obtained by leukapheresis. For each donor, three plates each were used for CD4 naive and CD4 memory, two plates were used for CD8 naive, and one plate was used for CD8 memory. To increase sequencing depth and limit assay-specific biases, TCR repertoire library preparation and sequencing were carried out by different laboratories using diverse techniques.

What the study reported, not specific to this receptor: Even with the large sequencing depth, rarefaction of the sorted-subset datasets indicated that sequencing was incomplete. Pairwise subsampling led to the expectation that sequencing depth would affect the degree of clonotype sharing among donors. When several donors were compared, the shared fraction of clonotypes was 5% to 6.5% for naive CD4, roughly 3.3% for naive CD8, 2% to 2.5% for memory CD4, and around 0.37% for memory CD8. Sampling was limited to blood, and TCR repertoires in tissue likely differ from TCR repertoires in blood. Clonotypes shared by all four sorted-subset donors showed higher generation probabilities than non-shared clonotypes. Estimated clonotype richness was generally larger for naive than for memory subsets. The small number of donors limited the genetic and exposure-history diversity represented.

Per the germline V gene (reference sequence), LNHDA is the CDR1 and SQIVND is the CDR2. Trimmed from V: 2 bases; trimmed from J: 1 base; junction bases lacking a gene match: 1. Its CDR3 holds 15 amino acids, cysteine through phenylalanine. Kept here is only the CDR3 DNA, which spans 45 bases and is read in frame from base 1. Donors were healthy HIV-negative adults with no recently reported acute infections or vaccinations. All donors were Caucasian adults living in Nashville, Tennessee, USA. CD4+ T cells were enriched by magnetic negative selection; naive cells were then positively selected on CD45RA, and the negative fraction formed the memory subset. After blood collection by leukapheresis, PBMCs were isolated using Ficoll-Histopaque density gradient centrifugation and then cryopreserved in the vapor phase of liquid nitrogen. Analytical flow cytometry was used to check the purity and quantity of every magnetically sorted T cell population. Genomic DNA was isolated from every sorted fraction and measured by UV absorbance on a Nanodrop 2000c.

Using the deep immunoSEQ assay, multiplex PCR amplified TCR CDR3 regions from genomic DNA. For each cell subset, the extracted genomic DNA was distributed evenly across all wells of several immunoSEQ 96-well plates, and each plate served as one replicate. For sorted subsets, 200 to 250 ng of genomic DNA, equivalent to 25,000 to 35,000 T cell genomes, went into each replicate PCR. The purified libraries were quantified using a Qubit 3.0 fluorometer, sized with a Bioanalyzer 2100, and then quantified again using the KAPA Library Quantification kit. Every immunoSEQ 96-well plate was sequenced on a separate single-read 150-cycle Illumina NextSeq 550 flow cell. Regarding the original processing steps: Because only junctional sequences without quality scores were contained in the immunoSEQ output, filtering matching that applied to full-length reads could not be performed. To assign V/J genes and CDR3, sequences were annotated against IMGT germline references using PyIR, a Python wrapper for IgBLAST v1.9. Reads with weak V/J assignments (E-value above 1e-6), missing CDR3, stop codons, out-of-frame junctions, or ambiguous translated residues were removed. V3J clonotypes were defined as sequences sharing the same inferred V gene, J gene, and CDR3 amino acid sequence. The percentage overlap between two repertoires was calculated by dividing the number of shared unique clonotypes by the size of the smaller repertoire. Richness of each repertoire was evaluated using RTK rarefaction, the Chao1 estimator, and Recon v2.1 estimates of unobserved clonotypes. Generation probabilities for all TCRbeta clonotypes obtained by the gDNA method from four donors were computed using OLGA. Sourced from immuneACCESS, this table was stored by TCRdb with only in-frame sequences that have V and J called. A share of the clones is absent; for the studies checked, an unresolved V gene accounts for under half, and the remainder has no known explanation. V and J calls and clone size follow that table, whereas D and trimming were derived from the DNA. In this sample the table shows about 2.4 million clones, over 85% of which occur a single time. Over 0.12% of the sample is held by the ten biggest clonotypes.

This sequence uses TRBV19 and TRBJ2-5; TRBD2 matches 10 bases in the middle. This TCR came from a man between 18 and 29 years old in good health. Sequencing was performed on naive CD4+ T cells sorted from blood. This specimen's cell subset or site label, per the study, means: CD45RA+ positively selected. The base sequence is TGTGCCAGTAGTATACTAGCGGGGGTCCAAGAGACCCAGTACTTC. This yields the protein CASSILAGVQETQYF.